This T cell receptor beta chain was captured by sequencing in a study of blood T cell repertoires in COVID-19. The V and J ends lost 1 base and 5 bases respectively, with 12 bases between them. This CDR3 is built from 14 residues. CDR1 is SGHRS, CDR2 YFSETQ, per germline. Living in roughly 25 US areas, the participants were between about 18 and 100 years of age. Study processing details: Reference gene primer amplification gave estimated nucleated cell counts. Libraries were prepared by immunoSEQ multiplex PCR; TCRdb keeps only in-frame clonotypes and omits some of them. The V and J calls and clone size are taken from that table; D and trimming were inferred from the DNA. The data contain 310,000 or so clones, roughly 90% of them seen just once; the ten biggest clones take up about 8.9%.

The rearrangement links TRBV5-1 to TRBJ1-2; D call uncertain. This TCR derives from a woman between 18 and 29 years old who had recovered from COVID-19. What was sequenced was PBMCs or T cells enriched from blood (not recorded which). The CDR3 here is CASSLMSGDYGYTF. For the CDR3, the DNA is TGCGCCAGCAGCTTGATGTCAGGCGATTATGGCTACACCTTC.